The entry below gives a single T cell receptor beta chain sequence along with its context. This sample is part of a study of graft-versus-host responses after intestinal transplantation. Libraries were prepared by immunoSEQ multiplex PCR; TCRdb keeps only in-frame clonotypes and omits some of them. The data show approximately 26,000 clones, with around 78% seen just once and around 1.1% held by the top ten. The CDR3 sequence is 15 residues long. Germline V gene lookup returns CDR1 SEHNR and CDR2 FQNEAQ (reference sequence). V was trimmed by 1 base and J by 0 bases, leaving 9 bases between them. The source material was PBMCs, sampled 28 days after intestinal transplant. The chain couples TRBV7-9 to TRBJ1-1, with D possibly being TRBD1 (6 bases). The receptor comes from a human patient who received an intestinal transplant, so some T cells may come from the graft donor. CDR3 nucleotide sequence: TGTGCCAGCAGCTTAGTGGGGACAATGAACACTGAAGCTTTCTTT. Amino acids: CASSLVGTMNTEAFF.